This TCR beta chain was recorded in a study of beta chain features in type 1 diabetes. Every bit of the isolated RNA underwent reverse transcription, so sequencing read expressed TCRB transcripts. The assay was immunoSEQ multiplex PCR, and TCRdb's table has in-frame clones only and misses some. The data show hundreds of thousands of clones, over 11% seen once. The collection from each donor was one heparinised blood draw averaging about 116 mL. About this clone: Its antigen is currently unknown.

Trimming took 3 bases from V and 0 from J; bases not matched to a gene: 4. The CDR3 length is 17 residues. Germline V lookup: CDR1 MGHRA, CDR2 YSYEKL. General study findings and limits: Junctions at VDJ sites from type 1 diabetes patients had fewer insertions and more deletions. TCRB CDR3 length was moderately but significantly reduced in all four CD4+ subsets of Type 1 diabetes patients.

The chain links TRBV4-1 to TRBJ2-6, with 8 bases lining up with TRBD1. The TCR was taken from a man aged 25-45 years in good health. What was sequenced was naive CD4+ T cells from blood. The chain's CDR3 is CASSHITGGSGANVLTF. As DNA, the CDR3 is TGCGCCAGCAGCCATATAACAGGGGGCTCTGGGGCCAACGTCCTGACTTTC.